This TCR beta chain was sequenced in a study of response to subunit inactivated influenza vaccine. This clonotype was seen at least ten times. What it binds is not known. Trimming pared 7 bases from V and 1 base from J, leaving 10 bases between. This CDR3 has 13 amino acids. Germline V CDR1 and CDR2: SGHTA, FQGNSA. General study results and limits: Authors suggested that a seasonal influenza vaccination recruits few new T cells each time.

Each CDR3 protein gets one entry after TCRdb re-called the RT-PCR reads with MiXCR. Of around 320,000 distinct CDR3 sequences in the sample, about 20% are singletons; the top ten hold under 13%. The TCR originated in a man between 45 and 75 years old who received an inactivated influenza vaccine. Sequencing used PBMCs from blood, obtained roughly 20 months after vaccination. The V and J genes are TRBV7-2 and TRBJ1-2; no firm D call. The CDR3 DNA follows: TGTGCCAGCACCGGGTCGATTAACTATGGCTACACCTTC. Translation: CASTGSINYGYTF.